A selection of T cell receptor beta chains follows, all from one sample in a study of blood T cell repertoires in COVID-19. The method was immunoSEQ multiplex PCR; TCRdb's version includes in-frame clones alone and lacks a portion of them. Of approximately 190,000 clones in the sample, just under 85% are singletons; the top ten hold about 5.1%. Sequenced material: peripheral blood. These receptors all stem from a woman aged 70-85 years with active or convalescent COVID-19. The CDR3 runs from the conserved cysteine through the conserved F or W. A D gene is named only where the DNA matches it firmly. The size of a clone is reported for some rows only, either as once, few or many, or as a class for expanded clones.

j_call,v_call,clone_size,d_call,cdr3_nt,cdr3_aa
TRBJ2-1,TRBV21-1,-,-,TGTGCCAGCAGCAAAAAGCGGCTCGTGACTAGAAGTTGTGAGCAGTTCTTC,CASSKKRLVTRSCEQFF
TRBJ2-3,TRBV15,-,TRBD1,TGTGCCACCAGCGGGACAGGGGATACGCAGTATTTT,CATSGTGDTQYF
TRBJ2-7,TRBV4-1,once,TRBD1,TGCGCCAGCAGCCAAGATCCCCACAGGGGGTTGTACGAGCAGTACTTC,CASSQDPHRGLYEQYF
TRBJ2-1,TRBV29-1,-,-,TGCAGCGTTTCCTATAGCTACAATGAGCAGTTCTTC,CSVSYSYNEQFF
TRBJ1-5,TRBV6-5,-,TRBD1,TGTGCCAGCACCTACACCAGGGGGCCTAATCAGCCCCAGCATTTT,CASTYTRGPNQPQHF
TRBJ2-7,TRBV11-2,-,-,TGTGCCAGCAGCTTAGGCCGACAGGTCTCCGAGCAGTACTTC,CASSLGRQVSEQYF
TRBJ2-6,TRBV3-1/TRBV3-2,-,-,TGTGCCAGCAGCCCGCGTGGGAGCTCTGGGGCCAACGTCCTGACTTTC,CASSPRGSSGANVLTF
TRBJ2-3,TRBV7-9,few,-,TGTGCCAGTTCGGAGGCGCAGTATTTT,CASSEAQYF
TRBJ2-5,TRBV6-5,-,-,TGTGCCAGCACTCCTGGCGGGGGCGGGGAGACCCAGTACTTC,CASTPGGGGETQYF
TRBJ2-1,TRBV5-1,-,-,TGCGCCAGCAGCTCCCCCTCAGAGGACACTGAGCAGTTCTTC,CASSSPSEDTEQFF
TRBJ2-5,TRBV4-2,-,TRBD2,TGTGCCAGCAGCCAAGAGGGACTAGCGGGGTCGGGCCAGTACTTC,CASSQEGLAGSGQYF
TRBJ1-1,TRBV18,-,-,TGTGCCAGCTCACCACCGACGGGGATGAACACTGAAGCTTTCTTT,CASSPPTGMNTEAFF
TRBJ2-2,TRBV5-1,-,-,TGCGCCAGCAGCTTTTTTGCGGGACTGAACACCGGGGAGCTGTTTTTT,CASSFFAGLNTGELFF
TRBJ2-3,TRBV13,-,TRBD2,TGTGCCAGCAGCTTAAGAAGGGCGGGGGCAGATACGCAGTATTTT,CASSLRRAGADTQYF
TRBJ2-1,TRBV9,-,TRBD1,TGTGCCAGCAGCCCCCAGGGGGCTGGGTCCTACAATGAGCAGTTCTTC,CASSPQGAGSYNEQFF
TRBJ2-1,TRBV7-2,-,TRBD2,TGTGCCAGCAGCTCCCAGTTAGCGGGAAGTGAGCAGTTCTTC,CASSSQLAGSEQFF
TRBJ2-7,TRBV28,-,-,TGTGCCAGCAGCCGAGGACTGGAGAAACGCTACGAGCAGTACTTC,CASSRGLEKRYEQYF
TRBJ2-1,TRBV19,-,-,TGTGCCAGTAGTAACTACGGAAATTACAATGAGCAGTTCTTC,CASSNYGNYNEQFF
TRBJ2-2,TRBV9,-,TRBD2,TGTGCCACCAGTCGCGGGAGGGCCTCCGGGGAGCTGTTTTTT,CATSRGRASGELFF
TRBJ2-7,TRBV4-1,-,-,TGCGCCAGCAGCCGACCGGGACACCTGAGCTCCTACGAGCAGTACTTC,CASSRPGHLSSYEQYF
TRBJ1-5,TRBV19,-,TRBD1,TGTGCCAGTAGTATAAAGCAGACAGGGGTTCAGCCCCAGCATTTT,CASSIKQTGVQPQHF
TRBJ2-5,TRBV18,-,TRBD1,TGTGCCAGCTCATCCTTGGACAGGGCGCTACAGCAAGAGACCCAGTACTTC,CASSSLDRALQQETQYF
TRBJ2-1,TRBV7-8,-,TRBD2,TGTGCCAGCAGCTTAGTCGCAGCGGGAGATGAGCAGTTCTTC,CASSLVAAGDEQFF
TRBJ2-1,TRBV11-2,-,-,TGTGCCAGCAGCTTACTACGACAGGAATGGGTACCGGATGAGCAGTTCTTC,CASSLLRQEWVPDEQFF
TRBJ2-1,TRBV6-5,-,-,TGTGCCAGCAGGAACTATCAATACAATGAGCAGTTCTTC,CASRNYQYNEQFF
TRBJ2-3,TRBV7-9,-,-,TGTGCCAGCAGCCTGCCAGATTCAGGAACAGTAAGCACAGATACGCAGTATTTT,CASSLPDSGTVSTDTQYF
TRBJ1-5,TRBV19,-,-,TGTGCCAGTAGTAAGGGCGGGTGGGAACTGCAGCCCCAGCATTTT,CASSKGGWELQPQHF
TRBJ2-7,TRBV10-3,-,TRBD2,TGTGCCATCAGTGGCATCGCTAGCGGGAGTGGTGAGCAGTACTTC,CAISGIASGSGEQYF
TRBJ2-1,TRBV9,-,TRBD2,TGTGCCAGCAGCGCGCCGGGGACTAGCGGGAGTACCTACAATGAGCAGTTCTTC,CASSAPGTSGSTYNEQFF
TRBJ2-2,TRBV30,-,-,TGTGCCTGGAGTTTAACAGGGACCGGGGAGCTGTTTTTT,CAWSLTGTGELFF
TRBJ1-1,TRBV27,few,-,TGTGCCAGCAGTTTTATTGCAGGGCTAAACACTGAAGCTTTCTTT,CASSFIAGLNTEAFF
TRBJ2-7,TRBV9,-,TRBD2,TGTGCCAGCAGCGTAGATGCGGGAGGGCCCCGCTACGAGCAGTACTTC,CASSVDAGGPRYEQYF
TRBJ2-7,TRBV18,-,-,TGTGCCAGCTCACCATACACAGGATCTAGATTATACGAGCAGTACTTC,CASSPYTGSRLYEQYF
TRBJ1-5,TRBV2,once,TRBD1,TGTGCCACCCGCGACGACAGGGGGCCGAGCAATCAGCCCCAGCATTTT,CATRDDRGPSNQPQHF
TRBJ2-7,TRBV28,-,TRBD1,TGTGCCAGCAGTTTCGGGGTGGGACAGACCTACGAGCAGTACTTC,CASSFGVGQTYEQYF
TRBJ2-2,TRBV18,-,-,TGTGCCAGCGAGAGTATACAGGGAATCACCGGGGAGCTGTTTTTT,CASESIQGITGELFF
TRBJ1-4,TRBV7-9,-,-,TGTGCCAGCAGCTTAGGCGGAGATGAAAAACTGTTTTTT,CASSLGGDEKLFF
TRBJ2-1,TRBV4-2,-,TRBD2,TGTGCCAGCAGCCAAGATGGGAGGGCCGGCTCCCCCTCCTACAATGAGCAGTTCTTC,CASSQDGRAGSPSYNEQFF
TRBJ2-7,TRBV5-1,-,TRBD1,TGCGCCAGCAGGACGGGACAGGGGGTTCTCGAGCAGTACTTC,CASRTGQGVLEQYF
TRBJ2-7,TRBV9,-,TRBD1,TGTGCCAGCAGCGTAACAGGGGACTCCTACGAGCAGTACTTC,CASSVTGDSYEQYF
TRBJ1-2,TRBV19,-,TRBD1,TGTGCCAGTAGTATAGACCTCCGGGACAGGGCGCCGTACACCTTC,CASSIDLRDRAPYTF
TRBJ2-5,TRBV7-9,few,-,TGTGCCAGCAGCTTAGCCGTGGGAGTGGAAGAGACCCAGTACTTC,CASSLAVGVEETQYF
TRBJ2-7,TRBV5-1,few,TRBD2,TGCGCCAGCAGCTTGGTGGGCGGGAGCACCTACGAGCAGTACTTC,CASSLVGGSTYEQYF
TRBJ2-2,TRBV4-1,-,-,TGCGCCAGCAGCCAAGTGGGGGGCACCGGGGAGCTGTTTTTT,CASSQVGGTGELFF
TRBJ1-4,TRBV18,-,-,TGTGCCAGCTCACCGGCCGTTATTAATGAAAAACTGTTTTTT,CASSPAVINEKLFF
TRBJ1-1,TRBV18,-,-,TGTGCCAGCTCCCAGGGGAGAGCCACTGAAGCTTTCTTT,CASSQGRATEAFF
TRBJ2-2,TRBV19,-,-,TGTGCCAGTAGTATATCTGTGGCTGACACCGGGGAGCTGTTTTTT,CASSISVADTGELFF
TRBJ2-1,TRBV27,-,TRBD2,TGTGCCAGCAGTAACCCTACTAGCGGGACTTCCTACAATGAGCAGTTCTTC,CASSNPTSGTSYNEQFF
TRBJ2-5,TRBV18,-,TRBD2,TGTGCCAGCTCAGGCGCGGGAGGGCAACTGTTTACCCAGTACTTC,CASSGAGGQLFTQYF
TRBJ2-1,TRBV7-3,-,-,TGTGCCAGCAGCTTAGAGTCCGGGGTCGGTGAGCAGTTCTTC,CASSLESGVGEQFF
TRBJ2-7,TRBV5-5,-,TRBD1,TGTGCCAGCAGCTTGGCCTTAACAGGGGGCACCTACGAGCAGTACTTC,CASSLALTGGTYEQYF
TRBJ2-1,TRBV18,-,TRBD2,TGTGCCAGCTCACCACGGGCGGGAGTTTGGTTCTTC,CASSPRAGVWFF